This T cell receptor (beta chain) was recorded in a study of T cell responses to AZD1222 COVID-19 vaccine. Assay: immunoSEQ multiplex PCR; the TCRdb copy retains only in-frame clones and omits some. In the table there are 90,000 to 130,000 clones, about nine tenths of which are singletons. This clone was seen only a few times. Its antigen is currently unknown. Overall study results and limits: Baseline seropositives among AZD1222 recipients totaled only six or seven. No day 14 peak samples; only post-peak repertoires were characterized.

Germline CDR1 is MNHNY and CDR2 is SVGAGI (reference sequence). The V gene end was trimmed by 0 bases and the J gene end by 6 bases; junction bases not matched to a gene: 9. CDR3 size: 16 residues. This sequence originates from an adult in good health. The V call is TRBV6-6, the J call TRBJ2-3; the match to TRBD2 covers 7 bases. Here the sequenced sample was peripheral blood, taken on day 0 of AZD1222 vaccination. CDR3 coding DNA: TGTGCCAGCAGTTACTCCGGGGGAGGGCCCTCGGATACGCAGTATTTT. Translating it yields CASSYSGGGPSDTQYF.